These 19 T cell receptor beta chains originate from one sample sequenced in a study of cytomegalovirus exposure and HLA in healthy donors. Clones were sequenced by immunoSEQ multiplex PCR, and TCRdb holds only the in-frame ones, with some missing. This table has 100,000 to 150,000 clones, around 90% appearing once. The sequenced sample consisted of PBMCs. The receptors come from a woman aged 18-35 years in good health and CMV-seronegative.

The chain employs TRBV29-1 and TRBJ2-3; D call uncertain. This CDR3 spans 15 amino acids. The germline V and J ends were trimmed by 4 bases and 0 bases, with 14 bases remaining between them. Germline V lookup: CDR1 SQVTM, CDR2 ANQGSEA. The CDR3 DNA is TGCAGCGTTGGGGCAGTCTCCTCTAGCACAGATACGCAGTATTTT. Protein: CSVGAVSSSTDTQYF.

The V and J genes are TRBV5-5 and TRBJ2-1, with 9 bases matching TRBD1. This CDR3 spans 14 amino acids. Germline CDR1 SGHKS, CDR2 YYEKEE (reference sequence). J lost 8 bases, V lost 1 base, and 4 bases had no gene match. CDR3 bases: TGTGCCAGCAGCTTGACACAGGGGGCAGATGAGCAGTTCTTC. Translation: CASSLTQGADEQFF. Full variable domain (rest looked up from reference TRBV5-5 and TRBJ2-1): DAGVTQSPTHLIKTRGQQVTLRCSPISGHKSVSWYQQVLGQGPQFIFQYYEKEERGRGNFPDRFSARQFPNYSSELNVNALLLGDSALYLCASSLTQGADEQFFGPGTRLTVL.

This clone was seen once. V and J are TRBV10-1 and TRBJ2-7; 16 nucleotides match TRBD2. Trimming took 9 bases from V and 4 from J; bases not matched to a gene: 12. The CDR3 sequence is 17 residues long. Germline V gene lookup returns CDR1 WNHNN and CDR2 SYGVQD (reference sequence). CDR3 bases: TGCGCCAGATCCGGGACTAGCGGGAGGGCCGAAGTGTACGAGCAGTACTTC. Amino acids: CARSGTSGRAEVYEQYF.

The V and J genes are TRBV7-8 and TRBJ2-5; D not certain. The CDR3 extends over 13 amino acids. Trimming shortened V by 5 bases and J by 3 bases, and 10 bases separated the two germline ends. CDR1 and CDR2 (germline): SGHVS, FQNEAQ. The CDR3 region has the DNA TGTGCCAGCAGCAATATGGTAGAAGAGACCCAGTACTTC. Translated: CASSNMVEETQYF. The full variable domain, with the rest looked up from reference TRBV7-8 and TRBJ2-5, is GAGVSQSPRYKVAKRGQDVALRCDPISGHVSLFWYQQALGQGPEFLTYFQNEAQLDKSGLPSDRFFAERPEGSVSTLKIQRTQQEDSAVYLCASSNMVEETQYFGPGTRLLVL.

The genes are TRBV27 and TRBJ2-7; 7 nucleotides align to TRBD1. Germline loops: CDR1 MNHEY, CDR2 SMNVEV (reference sequence). The junction had 2 bases not matched to a gene; V was cut back by 4 bases and J by 2 bases. The CDR3 is 13 amino acids. The CDR3: CASSWGTAYEQYF. CDR3 nucleotides: TGTGCCAGCAGTTGGGGGACAGCCTACGAGCAGTACTTC.

The chain combines TRBV7-8 with TRBJ2-7; TRBD1 agrees at 8 bases. In germline, CDR1 is SGHVS, CDR2 FQNEAQ. This CDR3 has 15 amino acids. V lost 3 bases and J lost 3; bases outside the gene matches: 7. The CDR3 spells CASSFLTGAIYEQYF. Here the CDR3 DNA reads TGTGCCAGCAGCTTCCTGACAGGGGCAATCTACGAGCAGTACTTC.

V is TRBV6-5 and J is TRBJ2-1; 8 nucleotides line up with TRBD2. This CDR3 is 15 amino acids long. Trimming cost V 0 bases and J 8 bases; bases outside gene matches: 6. Germline V gene data show CDR1 as MNHEY and CDR2 as SVGAGI. In nucleotides, the CDR3 is TGTGCCAGCAGTTACTCAACTAGCGGTATGGATGAGCAGTTCTTC. Translation: CASSYSTSGMDEQFF.

This chain connects TRBV7-9 to TRBJ2-5, with a weak D call TRBD1 (6 bases). This CDR3 contains 15 residues. Trimming pared 5 bases from V and 1 base from J, leaving 14 bases between. The germline V gene encodes CDR1 SEHNR and CDR2 FQNEAQ (reference sequence). The CDR3 nucleotides are TGTGCCAGCAGCCCTGGAGGACAGTTCCAAGAGACCCAGTACTTC. This gives the protein CASSPGGQFQETQYF.

The chain links TRBV6-5 to TRBJ1-1, with D possibly matching TRBD1 (6 bases). The CDR3 is 15 residues long. Trimming left V 5 bases short and J 0 bases short, with 13 bases between. Germline CDR1 MNHEY, CDR2 SVGAGI. This CDR3 is CASSPLTGLNTEAFF. The CDR3 DNA reads as TGTGCCAGCAGTCCCCTAACAGGGTTGAACACTGAAGCTTTCTTT.

This rearrangement joins TRBV11-2 to TRBJ1-2, with unresolved D. CDR1 is SGHAT and CDR2 is FQNNGV in the germline V gene. This CDR3 is built from 13 residues. V lost 2 bases and J lost 1, with 5 bases in between. The DNA for the CDR3 is TGTGCCAGCAGCTTACTCTATAACTATGGCTACACCTTC. Translation: CASSLLYNYGYTF.

V gene TRBV28 combines with J gene TRBJ1-5; 10 bases align to TRBD1. In germline, CDR1 is MDHEN, CDR2 SYDVKM. Trimming cost V 10 bases and J 2 bases; bases outside gene matches: 5. The CDR3 is 14 amino acids. CDR3 protein: CATRQGAGNQPQHF. DNA of the CDR3: TGTGCCACCCGACAGGGGGCAGGCAATCAGCCCCAGCATTTT.

This clone has only one observation. The chain carries TRBV4-1 and TRBJ2-1; 8 bases match TRBD2. The V gene end was trimmed by 4 bases and the J gene end by 11 bases; junction bases not matched to a gene: 19. This CDR3 comprises 17 residues. Germline CDR1 reads MGHRA; CDR2 reads YSYEKL. CDR3 bases: TGCGCCAGCAGCCCTCTAGGGGGGACTAGTGGCCGTGGGAAGCAGTTCTTC. Protein product: CASSPLGGTSGRGKQFF.

V is TRBV30 and J is TRBJ1-5, with D possibly being TRBD1 (6 bases). Trimming took 8 bases from V and 9 from J, leaving 23 bases between them. Per germline, CDR1 GTSNPN and CDR2 SVGIG (reference sequence). This CDR3 is 14 amino acids long. The CDR3 here is CAVAPGRLGGPQHF. The DNA for the CDR3 is TGTGCCGTCGCCCCGGGACGGTTAGGGGGGCCCCAGCATTTT.

The chain links TRBV7-2 to TRBJ1-5, with D tentatively TRBD1 (5 bases). Germline CDR1 reads SGHTA; CDR2 reads FQGNSA. This CDR3 is built from 13 residues. Trimming took 1 base from V and 5 from J, leaving 6 bases between them. The CDR3 protein is CASSLVRDQPQHF. The CDR3, as DNA: TGTGCCAGCAGCTTAGTCAGGGATCAGCCCCAGCATTTT.

The chain couples TRBV9 to TRBJ2-4, with D perhaps TRBD1 (5 bases). Germline V gene data show CDR1 as SGDLS and CDR2 as YYNGEE. V lost 4 bases to trimming and J lost 7 bases, with 12 bases between them. This CDR3 has 13 residues. The DNA for the CDR3 is TGTGCCAGCAGCTTATCGACAGAGAACATTCAGTACTTC. Translating it yields CASSLSTENIQYF.

The chain uses TRBV7-3 and TRBJ1-5; weak D call: TRBD1 (6 bases). Germline values: CDR1 SGHTA, CDR2 FQGTGA. The length of the CDR3 is 15 residues. Trimming shortened V by 4 bases and J by 2 bases, and 12 bases separated the two germline ends. CDR3 sequence reads: CASSYLTGGNQPQHF. CDR3 in DNA: TGTGCCAGCAGCTACTTGACAGGCGGCAATCAGCCCCAGCATTTT.

This clone was recorded once. This sequence joins TRBV27 and TRBJ1-5, with D possibly being TRBD1 (6 bases). Trimming removed 4 bases from V and 6 bases from J, with 16 bases in between. Germline CDR1 reads MNHEY; CDR2 reads SMNVEV (reference sequence). The CDR3 length is 15 residues. As DNA, the CDR3 is TGTGCCAGCAGTTCCCTACAGGGTGCGGGTCAGCCCCAGCATTTT. It is translated as CASSSLQGAGQPQHF.

The chain joins TRBV21-1 to TRBJ2-7; the table's D call, TRBD2, has no DNA check behind it. TRBV21-1 is classified as a pseudogene. This CDR3 comprises 15 residues. CDR3 sequence reads: CASSSPGTSSPPEYF. Here the CDR3 DNA reads TGTGCCAGCAGCAGCCCCGGGACTAGCTCACCACCCGAATACTTC.

The CDR3 region is CASSIPSGGSYNEQFF. CDR3 nucleotide sequence: TGTGCCAGCAGCATCCCTAGCGGGGGGTCCTACAATGAGCAGTTCTTC. V and J are TRBV21-1 and TRBJ2-1; TRBD2, the table's D call, was not compared with the DNA. TRBV21-1 is a pseudogene locus. The CDR3 has 16 amino acids.